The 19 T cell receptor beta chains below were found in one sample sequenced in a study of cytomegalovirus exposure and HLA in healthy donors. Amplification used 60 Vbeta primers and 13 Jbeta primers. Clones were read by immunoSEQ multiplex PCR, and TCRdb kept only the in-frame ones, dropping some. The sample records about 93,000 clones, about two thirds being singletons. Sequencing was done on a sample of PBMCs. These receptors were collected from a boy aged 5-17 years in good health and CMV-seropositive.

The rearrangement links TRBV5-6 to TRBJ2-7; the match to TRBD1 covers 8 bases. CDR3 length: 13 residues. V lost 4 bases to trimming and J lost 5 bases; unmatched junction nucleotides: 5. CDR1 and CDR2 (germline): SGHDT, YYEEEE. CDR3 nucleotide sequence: TGTGCCAGCAGCACCCAGGGGGCCGACGAGCAGTACTTC. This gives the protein CASSTQGADEQYF.

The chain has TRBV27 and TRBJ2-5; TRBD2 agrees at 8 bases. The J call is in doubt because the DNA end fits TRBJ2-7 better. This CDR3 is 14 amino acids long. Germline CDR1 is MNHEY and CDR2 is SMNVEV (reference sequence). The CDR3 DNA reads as TGTGCCAGCAGTTTAGCGGGAGGTTTTCGCGAGCAGTACTTC. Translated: CASSLAGGFREQYF.

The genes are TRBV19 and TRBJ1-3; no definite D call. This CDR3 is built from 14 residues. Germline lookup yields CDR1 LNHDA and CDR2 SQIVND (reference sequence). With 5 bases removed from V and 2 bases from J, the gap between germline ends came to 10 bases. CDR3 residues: CASSFLQAGNTIYF. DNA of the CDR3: TGTGCCAGTAGTTTCCTCCAGGCTGGAAACACCATATATTTT.

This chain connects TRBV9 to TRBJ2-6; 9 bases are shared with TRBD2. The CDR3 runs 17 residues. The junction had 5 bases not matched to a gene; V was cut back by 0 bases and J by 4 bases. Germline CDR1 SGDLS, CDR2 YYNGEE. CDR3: CASSVGLAAPGANVLTF. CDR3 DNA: TGTGCCAGCAGCGTAGGACTAGCGGCTCCCGGGGCCAACGTCCTGACTTTC.

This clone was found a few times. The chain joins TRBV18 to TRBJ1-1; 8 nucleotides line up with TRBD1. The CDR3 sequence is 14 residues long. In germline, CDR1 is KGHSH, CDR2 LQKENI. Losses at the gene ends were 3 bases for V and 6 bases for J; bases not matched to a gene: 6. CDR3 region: CASSPKQGGPEAFF. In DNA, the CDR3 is TGTGCCAGCTCACCTAAACAGGGGGGGCCTGAAGCTTTCTTT.

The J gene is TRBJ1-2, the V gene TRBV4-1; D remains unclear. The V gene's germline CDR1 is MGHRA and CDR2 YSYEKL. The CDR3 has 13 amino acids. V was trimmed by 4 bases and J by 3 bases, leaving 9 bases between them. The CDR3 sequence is CASSRQTYYGYTF. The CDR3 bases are TGCGCCAGCAGCCGGCAGACATACTATGGCTACACCTTC.

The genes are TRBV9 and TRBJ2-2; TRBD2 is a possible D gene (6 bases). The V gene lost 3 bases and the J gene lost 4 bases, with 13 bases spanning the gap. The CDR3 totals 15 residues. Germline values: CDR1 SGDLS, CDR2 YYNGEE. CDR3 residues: CASSGKEGPTGELFF. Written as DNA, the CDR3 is TGTGCCAGCAGCGGAAAGGAGGGACCCACCGGGGAGCTGTTTTTT. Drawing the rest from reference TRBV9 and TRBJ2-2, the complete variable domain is DSGVTQTPKHLITATGQRVTLRCSPRSGDLSVYWYQQSLDQGLQFLIQYYNGEERAKGNILERFSAQQFPDLHSELNLSSLELGDSALYFCASSGKEGPTGELFFGEGSRLTVL.

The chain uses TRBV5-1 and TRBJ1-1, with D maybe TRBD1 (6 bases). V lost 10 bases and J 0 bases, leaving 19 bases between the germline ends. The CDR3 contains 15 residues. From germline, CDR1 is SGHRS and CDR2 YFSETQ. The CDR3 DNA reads TGCGCCCGGAAAGGGACAAGCAGGATGAACACTGAAGCTTTCTTT. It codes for CARKGTSRMNTEAFF.

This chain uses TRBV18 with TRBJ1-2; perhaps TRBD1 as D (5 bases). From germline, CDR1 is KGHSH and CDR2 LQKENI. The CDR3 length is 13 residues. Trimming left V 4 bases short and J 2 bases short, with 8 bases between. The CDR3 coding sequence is TGTGCCAGCTCACTGGACAAGAACTATGGCTACACCTTC. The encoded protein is CASSLDKNYGYTF.

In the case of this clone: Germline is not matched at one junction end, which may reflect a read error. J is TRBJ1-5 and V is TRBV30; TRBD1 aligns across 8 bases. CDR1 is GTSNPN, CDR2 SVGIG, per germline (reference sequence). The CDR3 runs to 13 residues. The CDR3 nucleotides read TGTGCCTGGAGTCCAGGGGGCGTCCAGCCCCAGAATTTT. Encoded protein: CAWSPGGVQPQNF.

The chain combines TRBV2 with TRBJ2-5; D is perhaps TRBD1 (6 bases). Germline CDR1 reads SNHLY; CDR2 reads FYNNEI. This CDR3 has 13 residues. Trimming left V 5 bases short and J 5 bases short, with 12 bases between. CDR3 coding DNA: TGTGCCAGCAGTACGACAGGCGGGGAGACCCAGTACTTC. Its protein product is CASSTTGGETQYF.

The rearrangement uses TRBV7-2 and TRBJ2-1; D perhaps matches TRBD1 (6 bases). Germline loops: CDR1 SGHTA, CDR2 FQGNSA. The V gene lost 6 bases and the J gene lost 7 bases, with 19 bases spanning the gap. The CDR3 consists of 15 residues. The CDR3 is CASRLLMDSGNEQFF. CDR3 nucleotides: TGTGCCAGCAGACTTCTGATGGACAGTGGGAATGAGCAGTTCTTC.

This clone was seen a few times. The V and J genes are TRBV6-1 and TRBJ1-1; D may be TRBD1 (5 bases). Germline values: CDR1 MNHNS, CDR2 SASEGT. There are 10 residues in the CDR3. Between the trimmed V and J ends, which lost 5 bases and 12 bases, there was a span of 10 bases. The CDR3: CASSFGTSFF. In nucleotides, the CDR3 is TGTGCCAGCAGTTTCGGGACTTCTTTCTTT.

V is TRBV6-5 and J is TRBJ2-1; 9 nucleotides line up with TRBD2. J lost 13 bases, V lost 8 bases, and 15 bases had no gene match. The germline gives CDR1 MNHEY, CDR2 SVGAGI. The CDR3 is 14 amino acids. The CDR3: CASRAGGLSGSQFF. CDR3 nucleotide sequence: TGTGCCAGCCGAGCGGGAGGACTCTCGGGTAGTCAGTTCTTC.

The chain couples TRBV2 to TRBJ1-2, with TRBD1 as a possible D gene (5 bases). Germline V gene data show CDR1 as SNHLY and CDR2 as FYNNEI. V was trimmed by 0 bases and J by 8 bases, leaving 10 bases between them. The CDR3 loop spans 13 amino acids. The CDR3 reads CASSEARVRGYTF. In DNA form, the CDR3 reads TGTGCCAGCAGTGAAGCCAGGGTAAGAGGCTACACCTTC.

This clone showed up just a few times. The CDR3 bases are TGTGCCAGCAGCCTAGGACAGGGGTACGGGACGCAGTATTTT. Translating it yields CASSLGQGYGTQYF. The genes are TRBV11-3 and TRBJ2-3, with 9 bases aligning to TRBD1. The CDR3 contains 14 residues. V gave up 5 bases and J gave up 9 bases; unmatched junction bases: 9. In germline, CDR1 is SGHNT, CDR2 YENEEA.

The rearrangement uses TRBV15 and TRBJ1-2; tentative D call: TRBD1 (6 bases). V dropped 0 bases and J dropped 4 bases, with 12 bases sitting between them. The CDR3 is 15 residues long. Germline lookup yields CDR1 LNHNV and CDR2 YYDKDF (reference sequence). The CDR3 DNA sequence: TGTGCCACCAGCAGAGACAGGGGATTCACCTATGGCTACACCTTC. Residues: CATSRDRGFTYGYTF. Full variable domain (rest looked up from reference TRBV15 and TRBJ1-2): DAMVIQNPRYQVTQFGKPVTLSCSQTLNHNVMYWYQQKSSQAPKLLFHYYDKDFNNEADTPDNFQSRRPNTSFCFLDIRSPGLGDTAMYLCATSRDRGFTYGYTFGSGTRLTVV.

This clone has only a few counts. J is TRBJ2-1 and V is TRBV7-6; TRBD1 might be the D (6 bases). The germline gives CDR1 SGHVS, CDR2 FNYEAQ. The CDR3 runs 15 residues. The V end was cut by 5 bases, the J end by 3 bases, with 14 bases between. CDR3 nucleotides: TGTGCCAGCAGCCAGGAGCAGGGGATCTACAATGAGCAGTTCTTC. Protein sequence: CASSQEQGIYNEQFF.

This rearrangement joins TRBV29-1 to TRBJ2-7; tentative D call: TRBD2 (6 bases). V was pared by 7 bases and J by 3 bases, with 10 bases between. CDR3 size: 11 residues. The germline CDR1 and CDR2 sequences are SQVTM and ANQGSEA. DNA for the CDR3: TGCAGCGCGGGACTTGACTACGAGCAGTACTTC. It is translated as CSAGLDYEQYF.